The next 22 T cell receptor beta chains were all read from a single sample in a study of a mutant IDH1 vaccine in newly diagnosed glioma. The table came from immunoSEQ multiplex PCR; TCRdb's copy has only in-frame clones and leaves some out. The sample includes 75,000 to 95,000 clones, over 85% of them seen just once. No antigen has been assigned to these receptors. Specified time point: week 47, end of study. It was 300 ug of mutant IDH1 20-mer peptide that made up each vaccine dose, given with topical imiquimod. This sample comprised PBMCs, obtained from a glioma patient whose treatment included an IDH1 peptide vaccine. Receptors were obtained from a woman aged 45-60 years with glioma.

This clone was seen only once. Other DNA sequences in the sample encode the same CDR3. This CDR3 reads CSARALYEQYF. CDR3 coding DNA: TGCAGTGCTAGGGCTTTGTACGAGCAGTACTTC. This rearrangement joins TRBV20-1 to TRBJ2-7; D not resolved. Germline loops: CDR1 DFQATT, CDR2 SNEGSKA (reference sequence). Trimming stripped 3 bases from V and 4 bases from J, with 7 bases between. The CDR3 has 11 residues.

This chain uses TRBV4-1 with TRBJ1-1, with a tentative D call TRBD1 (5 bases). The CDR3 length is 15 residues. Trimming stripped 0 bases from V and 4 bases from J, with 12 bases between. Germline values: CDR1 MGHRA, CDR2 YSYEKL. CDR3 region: CASSQEGGGSTEAFF. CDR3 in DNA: TGCGCCAGCAGCCAAGAGGGGGGAGGGAGCACTGAAGCTTTCTTT.

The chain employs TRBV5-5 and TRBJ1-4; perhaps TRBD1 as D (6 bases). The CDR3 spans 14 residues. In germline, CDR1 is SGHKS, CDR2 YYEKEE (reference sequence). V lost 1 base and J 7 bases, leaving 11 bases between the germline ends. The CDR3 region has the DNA TGTGCCAGCAGCTTGCAGGGGTGGGGTGAAAAACTGTTTTTT. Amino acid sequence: CASSLQGWGEKLFF. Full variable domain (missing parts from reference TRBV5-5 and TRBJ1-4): DAGVTQSPTHLIKTRGQQVTLRCSPISGHKSVSWYQQVLGQGPQFIFQYYEKEERGRGNFPDRFSARQFPNYSSELNVNALLLGDSALYLCASSLQGWGEKLFFGSGTQLSVL.

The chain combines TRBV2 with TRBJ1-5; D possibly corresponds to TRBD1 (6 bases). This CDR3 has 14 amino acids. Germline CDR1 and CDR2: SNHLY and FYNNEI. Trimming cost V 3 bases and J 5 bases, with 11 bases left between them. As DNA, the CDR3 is TGTGCCAGCAGTGAGACAGGCCCTCATCAGCCCCAGCATTTT. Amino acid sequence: CASSETGPHQPQHF.

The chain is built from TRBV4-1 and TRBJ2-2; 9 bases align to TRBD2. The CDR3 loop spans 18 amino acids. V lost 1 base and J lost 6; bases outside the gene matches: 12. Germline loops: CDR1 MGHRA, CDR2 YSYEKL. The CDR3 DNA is TGCGCCAGCAGCCAAGCCATATTTAGCGGGAGAAGGGCCGGGGAGCTGTTTTTT. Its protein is CASSQAIFSGRRAGELFF.

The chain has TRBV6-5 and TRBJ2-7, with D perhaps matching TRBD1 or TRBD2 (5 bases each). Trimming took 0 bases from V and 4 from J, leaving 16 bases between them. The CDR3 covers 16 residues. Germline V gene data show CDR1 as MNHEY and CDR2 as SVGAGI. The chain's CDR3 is CASSYSSGDGVYEQYF. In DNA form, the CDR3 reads TGTGCCAGCAGTTACTCTTCCGGGGACGGAGTGTACGAGCAGTACTTC.

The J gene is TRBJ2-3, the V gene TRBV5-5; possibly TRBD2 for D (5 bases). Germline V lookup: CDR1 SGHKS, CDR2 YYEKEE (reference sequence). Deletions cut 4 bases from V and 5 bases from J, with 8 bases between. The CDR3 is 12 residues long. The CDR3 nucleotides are TGTGCCAGCAGCAACGGACTAGATACGCAGTATTTT. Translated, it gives CASSNGLDTQYF.

CDR3 sequence: CAIETSRVGELFF. The DNA for the CDR3 is TGTGCCATCGAGACTAGTCGGGTTGGGGAGCTGTTTTTT. V usage is TRBV6-5 and J usage is TRBJ2-2; D possibly corresponds to TRBD2 (6 bases). The germline V gene has CDR1 MNHEY and CDR2 SVGAGI. V was cut by 10 bases and J by 8 bases, with 17 bases left in between. The CDR3 spans 13 residues.

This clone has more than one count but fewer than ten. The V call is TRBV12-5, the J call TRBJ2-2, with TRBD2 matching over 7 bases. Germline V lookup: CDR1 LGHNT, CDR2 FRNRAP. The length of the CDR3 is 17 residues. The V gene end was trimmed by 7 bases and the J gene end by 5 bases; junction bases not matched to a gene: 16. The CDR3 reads CASALQALAGTTGELFF. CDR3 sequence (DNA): TGTGCTAGTGCCCTGCAAGCTTTAGCGGGTACAACCGGGGAGCTGTTTTTT.

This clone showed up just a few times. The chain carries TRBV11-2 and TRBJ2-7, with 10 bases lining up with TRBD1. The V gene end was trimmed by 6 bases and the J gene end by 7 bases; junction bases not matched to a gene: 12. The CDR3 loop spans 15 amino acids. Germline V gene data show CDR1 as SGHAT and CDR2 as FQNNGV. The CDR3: CASRRAGTGALEQYF. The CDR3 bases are TGTGCCAGCAGGCGGGCCGGGACAGGGGCCCTAGAGCAGTACTTC.

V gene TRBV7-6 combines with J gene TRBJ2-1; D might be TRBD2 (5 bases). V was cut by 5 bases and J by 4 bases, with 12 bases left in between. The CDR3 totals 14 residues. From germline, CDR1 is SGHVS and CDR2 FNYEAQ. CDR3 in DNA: TGTGCCAGCAGCCCGATTGGGAGTTACAATGAGCAGTTCTTC. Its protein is CASSPIGSYNEQFF.

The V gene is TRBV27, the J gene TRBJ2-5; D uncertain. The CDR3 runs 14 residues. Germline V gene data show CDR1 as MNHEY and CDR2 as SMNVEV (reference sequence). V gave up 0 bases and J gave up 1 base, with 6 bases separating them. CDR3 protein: CASSLSWLQETQYF. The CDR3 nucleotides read TGTGCCAGCAGTTTATCGTGGCTCCAAGAGACCCAGTACTTC.

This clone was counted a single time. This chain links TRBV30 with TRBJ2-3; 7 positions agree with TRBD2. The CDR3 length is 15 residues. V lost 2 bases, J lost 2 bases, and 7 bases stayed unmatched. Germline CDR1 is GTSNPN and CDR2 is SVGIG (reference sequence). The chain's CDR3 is CAWSTGLGLTDTQYF. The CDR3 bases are TGTGCCTGGAGTACTGGACTAGGGCTCACAGATACGCAGTATTTT.

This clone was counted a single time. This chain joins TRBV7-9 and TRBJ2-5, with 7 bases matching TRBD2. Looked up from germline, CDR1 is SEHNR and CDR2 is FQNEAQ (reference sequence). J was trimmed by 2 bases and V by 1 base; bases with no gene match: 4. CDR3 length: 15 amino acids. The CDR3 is CASSLVPSGQETQYF. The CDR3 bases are TGTGCCAGCAGCTTAGTCCCTAGCGGACAAGAGACCCAGTACTTC.

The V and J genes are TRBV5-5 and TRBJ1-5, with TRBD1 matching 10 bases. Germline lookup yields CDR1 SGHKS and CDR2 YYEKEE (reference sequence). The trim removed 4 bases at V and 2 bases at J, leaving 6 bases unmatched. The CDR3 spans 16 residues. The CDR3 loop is CASSPDRGVGNQPQHF. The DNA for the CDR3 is TGTGCCAGCAGCCCGGACAGGGGGGTTGGCAATCAGCCCCAGCATTTT.

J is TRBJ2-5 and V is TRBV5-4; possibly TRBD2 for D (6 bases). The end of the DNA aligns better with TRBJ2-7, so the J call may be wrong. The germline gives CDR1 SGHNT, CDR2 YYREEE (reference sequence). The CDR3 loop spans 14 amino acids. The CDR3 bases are TGTGCCAGCAGCCATAAGGTCGGGGGTTCCGAGCAGTACTTC. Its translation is CASSHKVGGSEQYF.

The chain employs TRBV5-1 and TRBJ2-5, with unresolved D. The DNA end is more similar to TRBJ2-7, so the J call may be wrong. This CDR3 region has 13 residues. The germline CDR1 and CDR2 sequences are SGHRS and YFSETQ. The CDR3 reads CASARSALYEQYF. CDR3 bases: TGCGCCAGCGCAAGGTCCGCCCTCTACGAGCAGTACTTC.

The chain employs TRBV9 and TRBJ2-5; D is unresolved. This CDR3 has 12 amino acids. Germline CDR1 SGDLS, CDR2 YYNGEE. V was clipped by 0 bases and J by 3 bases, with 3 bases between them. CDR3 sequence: CASSVAEETQYF. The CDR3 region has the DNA TGTGCCAGCAGCGTAGCGGAAGAGACCCAGTACTTC.

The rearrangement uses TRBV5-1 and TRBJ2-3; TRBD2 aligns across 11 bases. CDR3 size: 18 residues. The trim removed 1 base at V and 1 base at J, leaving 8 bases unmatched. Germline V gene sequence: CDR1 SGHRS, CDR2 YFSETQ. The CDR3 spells CASSLMVAGGPGTDTQYF. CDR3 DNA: TGCGCCAGCAGCTTGATGGTAGCGGGAGGGCCGGGCACAGATACGCAGTATTTT.

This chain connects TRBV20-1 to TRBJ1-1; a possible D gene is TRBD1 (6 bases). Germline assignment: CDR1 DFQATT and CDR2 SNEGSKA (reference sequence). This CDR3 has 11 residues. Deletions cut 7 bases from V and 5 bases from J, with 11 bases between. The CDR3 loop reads CSGGAKTEAFF. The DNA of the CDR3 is TGCAGTGGGGGGGCGAAGACTGAAGCTTTCTTT.

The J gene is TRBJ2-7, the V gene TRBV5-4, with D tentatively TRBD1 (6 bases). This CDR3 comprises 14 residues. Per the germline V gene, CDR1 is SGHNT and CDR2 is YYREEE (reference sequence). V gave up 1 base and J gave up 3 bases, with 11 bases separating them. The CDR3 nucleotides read TGTGCCAGCAGCTTGTTTACAGGGAGCTACGAGCAGTACTTC. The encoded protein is CASSLFTGSYEQYF.

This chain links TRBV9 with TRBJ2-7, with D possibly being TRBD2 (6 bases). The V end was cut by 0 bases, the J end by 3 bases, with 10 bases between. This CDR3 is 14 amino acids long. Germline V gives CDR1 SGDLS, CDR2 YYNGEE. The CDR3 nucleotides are TGTGCCAGCAGCGTAGCGGGACTCAACTACGAGCAGTACTTC. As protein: CASSVAGLNYEQYF.